This T cell receptor (beta chain) derives from a study of cytomegalovirus exposure and HLA in healthy donors. The CDR3 runs 15 residues. V lost 3 bases and J 5 bases, leaving 18 bases between the germline ends. Germline V gene data show CDR1 as SGDLS and CDR2 as YYNGEE. Researchers ran the PCR with 60 Vbeta and 13 Jbeta primers. Original analysis: In a later analysis, around 87 million unique TCR beta chains included roughly 11 million shared by two or more donors. Sequencing was performed with immunoSEQ multiplex PCR; in TCRdb, only in-frame clones are kept and a portion is missing. V, J and clone size are those of that table, while D and trimming were read from the DNA. The sample shows 58,000 or so clones, approximately 75% of them seen only once.

Sequences were obtained from PBMCs. The sequence derives from a middle-aged man in good health and CMV-seropositive. The gene calls are TRBV9 and TRBJ2-7, with D perhaps TRBD1 (6 bases). As DNA, the CDR3 is TGTGCCAGCAGCGGGGGGCTACCCTTGGGGGACGAGCAGTACTTC. It encodes CASSGGLPLGDEQYF. The full variable domain, rest sourced from reference TRBV9 and TRBJ2-7, is DSGVTQTPKHLITATGQRVTLRCSPRSGDLSVYWYQQSLDQGLQFLIQYYNGEERAKGNILERFSAQQFPDLHSELNLSSLELGDSALYFCASSGGLPLGDEQYFGPGTRLTVT.